These 4 T cell receptor beta chains were all obtained from the same sample, sequenced in a study of T-cell reconstitution after alpha-beta-depleted transplantation in children (dated by TCRdb to 2016 to 2017). The library was prepared using PCR. Sequenced on an Illumina HiSeq 2500. Molecular barcoding was employed in the preparation of TCR libraries, with unique molecular identifiers being used to normalize TCRbeta repertoire quantification. TCRdb reprocessing: public reads trimmed at Q25 with fastp, clones called with MiXCR, in-frame beta chains kept. One record per CDR3 amino acid sequence lists the most common genes and DNA. The sample has 400,000 to 500,000 distinct CDR3 sequences on record, roughly a tenth of them singletons. 4.5% to 6.5% of the sample comes from the top ten. Specimen: PBMCs from the stem cell graft donor, collected from the stem cell graft. The receptors derive from a human donor who donated a stem cell graft to a child with acute myeloid leukemia.

This clonotype was seen only a few times. The chain has TRBV12-3 or TRBV12-4 and TRBJ2-1; no clear D. V was shortened by 1 base and J by 8 bases, with 6 bases between the two germline ends. This CDR3 contains 12 residues. The CDR3 DNA reads as TGTGCCAGCAGTTTAGGGGTAGATGAGCAGTTCTTC. Amino acids: CASSLGVDEQFF.

This clonotype was recorded a few times. V gene TRBV29-1 combines with J gene TRBJ2-2; D is unclear. This CDR3 spans 14 amino acids. Germline assignment: CDR1 SQVTM and CDR2 ANQGSEA. Trimming took off 4 bases at V and 0 bases at J, with 9 bases between the two ends. In DNA form, the CDR3 reads TGCAGCGTTGCTGGGTACGCGAACACCGGGGAGCTGTTTTTT. It codes for CSVAGYANTGELFF.

This clonotype was seen more than once but under ten times. This rearrangement joins TRBV11-3 to TRBJ2-1; 11 bases line up with TRBD2. The germline gives CDR1 SGHNT, CDR2 YENEEA. CDR3 length: 16 residues. Trimming took 1 base from V and 2 from J; bases not matched to a gene: 1. DNA for the CDR3: TGTGCCAGCAGCTTAGGACTAGCGGGGCCCTACAATGAGCAGTTCTTC. The encoded protein is CASSLGLAGPYNEQFF.

This clonotype was picked up a small number of times. The chain recombines TRBV7-2 with TRBJ2-7, with D uncertain. The germline gives CDR1 SGHTA, CDR2 FQGNSA. The length of the CDR3 is 14 residues. V lost 1 base to trimming and J lost 3 bases, with 10 bases between them. CDR3 sequence reads: CASSLGGSYYEQYV. Here the CDR3 DNA reads TGTGCCAGCAGCTTAGGCGGCAGTTACTACGAGCAGTACGTC.